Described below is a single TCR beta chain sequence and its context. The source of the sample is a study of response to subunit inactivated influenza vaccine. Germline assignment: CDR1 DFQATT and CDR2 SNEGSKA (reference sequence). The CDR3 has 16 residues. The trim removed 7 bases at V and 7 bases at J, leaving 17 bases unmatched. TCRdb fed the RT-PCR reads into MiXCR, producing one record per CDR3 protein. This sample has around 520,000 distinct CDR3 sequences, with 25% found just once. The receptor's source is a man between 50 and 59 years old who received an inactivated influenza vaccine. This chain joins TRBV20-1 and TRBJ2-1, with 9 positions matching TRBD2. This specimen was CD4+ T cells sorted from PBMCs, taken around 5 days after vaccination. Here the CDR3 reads CSVYTVGGRASNEQFF. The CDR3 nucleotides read TGCAGTGTCTACACCGTTGGCGGGAGGGCCAGTAATGAGCAGTTCTTC.